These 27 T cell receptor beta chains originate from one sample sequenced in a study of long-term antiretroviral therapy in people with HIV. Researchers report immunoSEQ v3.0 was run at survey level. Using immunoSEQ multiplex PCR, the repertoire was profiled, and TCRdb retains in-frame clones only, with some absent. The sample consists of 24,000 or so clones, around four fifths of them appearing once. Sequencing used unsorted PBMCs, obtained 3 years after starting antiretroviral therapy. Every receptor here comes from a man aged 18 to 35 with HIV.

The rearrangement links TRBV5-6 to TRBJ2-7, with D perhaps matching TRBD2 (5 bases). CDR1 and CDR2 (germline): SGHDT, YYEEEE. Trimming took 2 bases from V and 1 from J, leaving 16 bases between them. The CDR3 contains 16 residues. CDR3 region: CASSFGNGRGSYEQYF. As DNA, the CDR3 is TGTGCCAGCAGCTTTGGCAACGGACGGGGATCCTACGAGCAGTACTTC.

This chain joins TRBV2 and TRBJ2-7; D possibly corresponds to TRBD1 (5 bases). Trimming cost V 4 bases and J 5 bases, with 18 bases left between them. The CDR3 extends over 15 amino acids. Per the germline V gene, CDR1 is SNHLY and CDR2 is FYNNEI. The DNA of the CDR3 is TGTGCCAGCAGTGCGTTCCAGGGCGTTAAGGACGAGCAGTACTTC. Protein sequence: CASSAFQGVKDEQYF.

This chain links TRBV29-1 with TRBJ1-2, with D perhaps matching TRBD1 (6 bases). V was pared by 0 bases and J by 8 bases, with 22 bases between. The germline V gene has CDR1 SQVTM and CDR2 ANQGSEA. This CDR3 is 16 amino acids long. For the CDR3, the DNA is TGCAGCGTTGAAGATCCCCTCCAGGGGAGGGAGCGAGGCTACACCTTC. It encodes CSVEDPLQGRERGYTF. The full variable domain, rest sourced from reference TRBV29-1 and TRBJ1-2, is SAVISQKPSRDICQRGTSLTIQCQVDSQVTMMFWYRQQPGQSLTLIATANQGSEATYESGFVIDKFPISRPNLTFSTLTVSNMSPEDSSIYLCSVEDPLQGRERGYTFGSGTRLTVV.

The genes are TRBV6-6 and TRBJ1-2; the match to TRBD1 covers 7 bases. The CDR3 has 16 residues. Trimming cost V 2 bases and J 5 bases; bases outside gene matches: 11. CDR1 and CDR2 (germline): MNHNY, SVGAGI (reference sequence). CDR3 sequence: CASSYPLDRAEYGYTF. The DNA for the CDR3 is TGTGCCAGCAGTTACCCCCTTGACAGGGCGGAGTATGGCTACACCTTC.

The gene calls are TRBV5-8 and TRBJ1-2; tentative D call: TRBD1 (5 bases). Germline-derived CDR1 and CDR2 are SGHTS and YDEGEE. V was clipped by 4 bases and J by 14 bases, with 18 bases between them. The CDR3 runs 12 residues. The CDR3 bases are TGTGCCAGCAGCCACCGACAGAGCTGGGCAACCTTC. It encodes CASSHRQSWATF. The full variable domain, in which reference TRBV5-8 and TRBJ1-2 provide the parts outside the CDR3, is EAGVTQSPTHLIKTRGQQATLRCSPISGHTSVYWYQQALGLGLQFLLWYDEGEERNRGNFPPRFSGRQFPNYSSELNVNALELEDSALYLCASSHRQSWATFGSGTRLTVV.

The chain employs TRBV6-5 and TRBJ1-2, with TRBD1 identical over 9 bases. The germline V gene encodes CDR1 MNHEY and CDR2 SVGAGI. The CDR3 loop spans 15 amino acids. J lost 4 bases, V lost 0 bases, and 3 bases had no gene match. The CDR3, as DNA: TGTGCCAGCAGTTACTCGACGGGACAGGGCTATGGCTACACCTTC. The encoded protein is CASSYSTGQGYGYTF.

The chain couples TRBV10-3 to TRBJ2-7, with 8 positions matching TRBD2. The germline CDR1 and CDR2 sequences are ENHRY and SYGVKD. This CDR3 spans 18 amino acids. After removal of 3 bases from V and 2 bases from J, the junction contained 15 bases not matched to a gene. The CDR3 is CAISDRGGWETETYEQYF. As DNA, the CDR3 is TGTGCCATCAGTGATCGGGGGGGCTGGGAGACAGAAACCTACGAGCAGTACTTC.

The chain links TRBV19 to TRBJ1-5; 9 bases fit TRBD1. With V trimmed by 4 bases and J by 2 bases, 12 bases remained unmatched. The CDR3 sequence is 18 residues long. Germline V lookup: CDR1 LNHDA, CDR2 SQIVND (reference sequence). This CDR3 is CASSTPPFWTGGNQPQHF. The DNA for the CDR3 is TGTGCCAGTAGTACCCCCCCCTTTTGGACAGGGGGCAATCAGCCCCAGCATTTT.

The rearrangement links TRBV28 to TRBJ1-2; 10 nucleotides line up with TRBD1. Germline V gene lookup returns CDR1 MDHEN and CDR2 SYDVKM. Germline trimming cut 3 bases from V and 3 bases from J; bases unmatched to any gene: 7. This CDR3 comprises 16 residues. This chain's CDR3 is CASSFVTGGWYYGYTF. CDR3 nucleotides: TGTGCCAGCAGTTTTGTGACAGGGGGCTGGTACTATGGCTACACCTTC.

CDR3 loop: CASSQGGLSGYTF. The CDR3 nucleotides are TGTGCCAGCAGCCAGGGGGGTTTGAGTGGCTACACCTTC. This chain connects TRBV14 to TRBJ1-2; D may be TRBD1 (5 bases). Germline CDR1 reads SGHDN; CDR2 reads FVKESK. Trimming took off 3 bases at V and 7 bases at J, with 12 bases between the two ends. The CDR3 consists of 13 residues. The full variable domain, completed using reference TRBV14 and TRBJ1-2, is EAGVTQFPSHSVIEKGQTVTLRCDPISGHDNLYWYRRVMGKEIKFLLHFVKESKQDESGMPNNRFLAERTGGTYSTLKVQPAELEDSGVYFCASSQGGLSGYTFGSGTRLTVV.

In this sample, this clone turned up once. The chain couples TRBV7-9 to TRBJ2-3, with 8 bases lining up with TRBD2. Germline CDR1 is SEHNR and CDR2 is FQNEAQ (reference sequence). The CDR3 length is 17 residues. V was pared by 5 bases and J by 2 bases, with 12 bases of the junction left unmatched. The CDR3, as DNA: TGTGCCAGCAGCCTATTATCGCGGGGGGCCTCCACAGATACGCAGTATTTT. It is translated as CASSLLSRGASTDTQYF.

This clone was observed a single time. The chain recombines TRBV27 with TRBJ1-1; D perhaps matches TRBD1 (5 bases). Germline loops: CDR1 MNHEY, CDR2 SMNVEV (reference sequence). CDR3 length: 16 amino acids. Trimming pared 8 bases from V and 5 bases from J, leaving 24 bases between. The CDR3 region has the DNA TGTGCCAGCTCGCCTACGGGACCTCCGGCCTTTACTGAAGCTTTCTTT. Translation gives CASSPTGPPAFTEAFF.

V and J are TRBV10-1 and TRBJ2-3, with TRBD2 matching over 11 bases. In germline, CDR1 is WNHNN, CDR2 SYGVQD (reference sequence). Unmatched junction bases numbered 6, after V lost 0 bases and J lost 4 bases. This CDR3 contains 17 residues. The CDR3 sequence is CASSESTLAGGPDTQYF. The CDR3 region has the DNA TGCGCCAGCAGTGAGTCGACTCTAGCGGGGGGCCCAGATACGCAGTATTTT.

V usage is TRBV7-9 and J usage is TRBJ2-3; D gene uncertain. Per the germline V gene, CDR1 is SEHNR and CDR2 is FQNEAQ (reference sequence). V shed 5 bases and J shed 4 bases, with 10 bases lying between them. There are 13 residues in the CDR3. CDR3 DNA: TGTGCCAGCAGCACAACATCCCCAGATACGCAGTATTTT. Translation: CASSTTSPDTQYF.

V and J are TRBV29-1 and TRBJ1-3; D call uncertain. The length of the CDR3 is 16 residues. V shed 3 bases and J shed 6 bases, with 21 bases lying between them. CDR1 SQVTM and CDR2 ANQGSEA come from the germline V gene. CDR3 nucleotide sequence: TGCAGCGTTGAGGAAACCGACCGAAGTTCCCCAAACACCATATATTTT. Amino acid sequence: CSVEETDRSSPNTIYF.

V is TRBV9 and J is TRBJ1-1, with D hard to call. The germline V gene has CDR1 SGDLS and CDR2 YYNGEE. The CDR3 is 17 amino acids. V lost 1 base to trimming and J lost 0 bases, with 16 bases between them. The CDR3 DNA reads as TGTGCCAGCAGCGTATACGGTGGTACGGGTATGAACACTGAAGCTTTCTTT. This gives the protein CASSVYGGTGMNTEAFF.

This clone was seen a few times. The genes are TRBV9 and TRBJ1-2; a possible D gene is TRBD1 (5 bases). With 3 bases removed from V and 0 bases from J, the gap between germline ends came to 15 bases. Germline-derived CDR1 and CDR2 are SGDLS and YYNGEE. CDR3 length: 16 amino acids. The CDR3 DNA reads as TGTGCCAGCAGCGGGGGCACACGACAGCCTAACTATGGCTACACCTTC. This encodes CASSGGTRQPNYGYTF.

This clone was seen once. Written as DNA, the CDR3 is TGTGCCAGCAGGCGCTGGAGGGACTCACGGACCGGGGAGCTGTTTTTT. Protein product: CASRRWRDSRTGELFF. This chain links TRBV7-4 with TRBJ2-2, with D maybe TRBD2 (6 bases). CDR1 and CDR2 (germline): SGHVT, SQSDAQ. The CDR3 is 16 residues long. Trimming took off 6 bases at V and 5 bases at J, with 19 bases between the two ends.

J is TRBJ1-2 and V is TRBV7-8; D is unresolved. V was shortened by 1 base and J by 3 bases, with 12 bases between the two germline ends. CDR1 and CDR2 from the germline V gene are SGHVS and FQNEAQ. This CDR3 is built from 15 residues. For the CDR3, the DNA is TGTGCCAGCAGCTTAGTATTACCTGGGGACTATGGCTACACCTTC. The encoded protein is CASSLVLPGDYGYTF.

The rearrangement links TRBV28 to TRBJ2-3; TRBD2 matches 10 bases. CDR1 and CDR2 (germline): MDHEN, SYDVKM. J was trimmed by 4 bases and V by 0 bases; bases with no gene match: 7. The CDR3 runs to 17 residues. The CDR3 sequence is CASSLWGLATGADTQYF. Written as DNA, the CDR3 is TGTGCCAGCAGTTTATGGGGACTAGCGACCGGGGCAGATACGCAGTATTTT. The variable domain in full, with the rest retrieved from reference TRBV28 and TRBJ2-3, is DVKVTQSSRYLVKRTGEKVFLECVQDMDHENMFWYRQDPGLGLRLIYFSYDVKMKEKGDIPEGYSVSREKKERFSLILESASTNQTSMYLCASSLWGLATGADTQYFGPGTRLTVL.

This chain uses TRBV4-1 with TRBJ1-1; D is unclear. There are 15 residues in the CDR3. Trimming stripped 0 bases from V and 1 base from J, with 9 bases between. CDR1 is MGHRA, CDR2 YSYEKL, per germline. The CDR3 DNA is TGCGCCAGCAGCCAAGAGGTCGGGGAGAACACTGAAGCTTTCTTT. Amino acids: CASSQEVGENTEAFF.

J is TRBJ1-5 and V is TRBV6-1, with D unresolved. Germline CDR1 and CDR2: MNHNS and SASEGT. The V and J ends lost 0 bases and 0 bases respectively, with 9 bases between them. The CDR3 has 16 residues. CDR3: CASSEAAGRSNQPQHF. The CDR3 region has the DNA TGTGCCAGCAGTGAAGCGGCTGGGCGTAGCAATCAGCCCCAGCATTTT.

The CDR3 loop reads CASSLAGGVPEQYF. For the CDR3, the DNA is TGTGCCAGCAGCTTAGCGGGCGGGGTCCCCGAGCAGTACTTC. This sequence joins TRBV7-2 and TRBJ2-7; TRBD2 is a possible D gene (6 bases). CDR3 length: 14 residues. V gave up 0 bases and J gave up 6 bases, with 12 bases separating them. The germline V gene encodes CDR1 SGHTA and CDR2 FQGNSA.

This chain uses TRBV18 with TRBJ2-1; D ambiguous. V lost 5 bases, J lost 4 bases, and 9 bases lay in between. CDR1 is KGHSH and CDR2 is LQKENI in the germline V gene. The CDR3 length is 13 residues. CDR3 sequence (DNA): TGTGCCAGCTCAAGCGACCGTTACAATGAGCAGTTCTTC. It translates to CASSSDRYNEQFF.

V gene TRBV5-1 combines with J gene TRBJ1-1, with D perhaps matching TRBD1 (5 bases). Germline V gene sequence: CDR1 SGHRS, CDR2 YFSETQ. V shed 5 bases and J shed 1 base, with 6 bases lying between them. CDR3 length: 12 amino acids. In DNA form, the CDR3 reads TGCGCCAGCAGAAGGGGGAACACTGAAGCTTTCTTT. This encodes CASRRGNTEAFF. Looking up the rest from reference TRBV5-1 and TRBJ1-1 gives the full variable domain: KAGVTQTPRYLIKTRGQQVTLSCSPISGHRSVSWYQQTPGQGLQFLFEYFSETQRNKGNFPGRFSGRQFSNSRSEMNVSTLELGDSALYLCASRRGNTEAFFGQGTRLTVV.

The CDR3 DNA sequence: TGTGCCAGCAGCTTGGTACCGCTCTCTGGAAACACCATATATTTT. Protein sequence: CASSLVPLSGNTIYF. This chain links TRBV5-5 with TRBJ1-3; D unresolved. Trimming cost V 0 bases and J 0 bases, with 7 bases left between them. The CDR3 spans 15 residues. Germline values: CDR1 SGHKS, CDR2 YYEKEE (reference sequence).

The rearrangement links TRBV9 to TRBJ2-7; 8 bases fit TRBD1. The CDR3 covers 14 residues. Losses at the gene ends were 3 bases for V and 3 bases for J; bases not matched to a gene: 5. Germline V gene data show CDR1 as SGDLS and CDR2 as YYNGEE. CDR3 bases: TGTGCCAGCAGCGAAGGACAGGGTGGCTACGAGCAGTACTTC. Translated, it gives CASSEGQGGYEQYF.